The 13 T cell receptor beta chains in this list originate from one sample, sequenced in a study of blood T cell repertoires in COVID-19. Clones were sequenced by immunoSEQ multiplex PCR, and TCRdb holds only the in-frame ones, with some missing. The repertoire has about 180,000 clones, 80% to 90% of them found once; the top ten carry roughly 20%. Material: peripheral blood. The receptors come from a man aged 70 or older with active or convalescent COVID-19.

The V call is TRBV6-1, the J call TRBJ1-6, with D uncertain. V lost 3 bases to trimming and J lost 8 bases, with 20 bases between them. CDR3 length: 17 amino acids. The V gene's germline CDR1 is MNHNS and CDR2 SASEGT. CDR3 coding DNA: TGTGCCAGCAGTGAGCCCCCGGGAGCCCTAAGGGATTCACCCCTCCACTTT. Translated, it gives CASSEPPGALRDSPLHF.

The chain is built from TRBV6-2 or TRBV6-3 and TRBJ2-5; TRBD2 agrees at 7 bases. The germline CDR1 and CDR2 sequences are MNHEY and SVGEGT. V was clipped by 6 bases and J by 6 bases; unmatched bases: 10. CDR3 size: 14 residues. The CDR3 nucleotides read TGTGCCAGCAGCCGGGCGGGGGACGAAAAGACCCAGTACTTC. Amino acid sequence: CASSRAGDEKTQYF.

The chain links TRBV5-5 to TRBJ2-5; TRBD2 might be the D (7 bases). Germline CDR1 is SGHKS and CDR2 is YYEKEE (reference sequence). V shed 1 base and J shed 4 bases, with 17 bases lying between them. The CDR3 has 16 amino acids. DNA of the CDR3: TGTGCCAGCAGCTTGTACCCCTCGGGGGGCGCAGAGACCCAGTACTTC. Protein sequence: CASSLYPSGGAETQYF.

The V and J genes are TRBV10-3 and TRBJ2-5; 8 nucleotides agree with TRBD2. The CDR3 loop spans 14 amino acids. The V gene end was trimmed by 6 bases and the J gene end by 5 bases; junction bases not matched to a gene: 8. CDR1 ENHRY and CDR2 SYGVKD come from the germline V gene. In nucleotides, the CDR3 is TGTGCCATCAGCTTAGCGGGATCTCAGGAGACCCAGTACTTC. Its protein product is CAISLAGSQETQYF.

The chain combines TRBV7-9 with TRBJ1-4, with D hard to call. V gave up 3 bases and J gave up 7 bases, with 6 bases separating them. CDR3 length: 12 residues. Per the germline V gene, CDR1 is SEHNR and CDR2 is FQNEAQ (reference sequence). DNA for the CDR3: TGTGCCAGCAGCTTTGCGAGTGAAAAACTGTTTTTT. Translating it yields CASSFASEKLFF.

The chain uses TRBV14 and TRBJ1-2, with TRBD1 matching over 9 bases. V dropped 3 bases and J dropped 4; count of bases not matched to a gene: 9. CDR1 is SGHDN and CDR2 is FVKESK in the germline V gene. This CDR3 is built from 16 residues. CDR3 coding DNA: TGTGCCAGCAGCCACTTGGACAGGGGCCACCTCTATGGCTACACCTTC. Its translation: CASSHLDRGHLYGYTF.

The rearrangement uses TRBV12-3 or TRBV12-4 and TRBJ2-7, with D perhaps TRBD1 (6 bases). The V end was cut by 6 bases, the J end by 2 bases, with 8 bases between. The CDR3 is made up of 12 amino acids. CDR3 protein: CASSGQPYEQYF. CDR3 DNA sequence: TGTGCCAGCAGCGGACAGCCCTACGAGCAGTACTTC.

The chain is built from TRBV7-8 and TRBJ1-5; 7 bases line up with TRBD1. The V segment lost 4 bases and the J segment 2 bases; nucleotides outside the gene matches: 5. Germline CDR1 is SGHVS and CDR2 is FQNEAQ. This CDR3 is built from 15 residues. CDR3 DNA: TGTGCCAGCAGCTCACGCGACAGGGGCAATCAGCCCCAGCATTTT. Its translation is CASSSRDRGNQPQHF.

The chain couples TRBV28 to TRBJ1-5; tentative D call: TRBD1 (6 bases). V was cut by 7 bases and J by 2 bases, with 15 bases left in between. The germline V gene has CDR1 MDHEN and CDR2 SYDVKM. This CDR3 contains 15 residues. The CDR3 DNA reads TGTGCCAGCATCTTACGGGGGGCTCGCAATCAGCCCCAGCATTTT. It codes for CASILRGARNQPQHF.

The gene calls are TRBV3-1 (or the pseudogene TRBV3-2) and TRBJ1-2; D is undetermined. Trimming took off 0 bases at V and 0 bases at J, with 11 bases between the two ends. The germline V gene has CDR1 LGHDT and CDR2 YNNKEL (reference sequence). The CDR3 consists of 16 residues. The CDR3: CASSQDWARANYGYTF. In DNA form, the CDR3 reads TGTGCCAGCAGCCAAGATTGGGCCAGAGCTAACTATGGCTACACCTTC.

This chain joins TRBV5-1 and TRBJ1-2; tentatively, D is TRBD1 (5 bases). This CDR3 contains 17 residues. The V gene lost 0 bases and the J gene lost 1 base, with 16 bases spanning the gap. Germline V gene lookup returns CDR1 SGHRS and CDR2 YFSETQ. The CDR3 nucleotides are TGCGCCAGCAGCTTGGCCAGGGCAGGGCCTTTTAACTATGGCTACACCTTC. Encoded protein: CASSLARAGPFNYGYTF.

This CDR3 reads CASSPPGQGWNGYTF. The CDR3 coding sequence is TGTGCCAGCTCACCCCCGGGACAGGGGTGGAATGGCTACACCTTC. V is TRBV18 and J is TRBJ1-2, with TRBD1 matching over 10 bases. The junction had 7 bases not matched to a gene; V was cut back by 3 bases and J by 6 bases. The CDR3 runs 15 residues. The germline CDR1 and CDR2 sequences are KGHSH and LQKENI.

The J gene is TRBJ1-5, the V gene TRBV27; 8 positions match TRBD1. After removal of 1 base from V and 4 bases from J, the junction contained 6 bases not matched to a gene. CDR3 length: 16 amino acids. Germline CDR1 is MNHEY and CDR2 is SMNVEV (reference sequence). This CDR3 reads CASSLFPRDRNQPQHF. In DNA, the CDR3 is TGTGCCAGCAGTTTATTCCCTCGGGACAGGAATCAGCCCCAGCATTTT.